The 9 T cell receptor beta chains in this list originate from one sample, sequenced in a study of blood T cell repertoires in COVID-19. Libraries were prepared by immunoSEQ multiplex PCR; TCRdb keeps only in-frame clonotypes and omits some of them. The sample yields about 200,000 clones, 92% seen once. Sequencing used peripheral blood. These receptors were taken from a man aged 60-69 years with COVID-19, enrolled during active disease.

The genes are TRBV28 and TRBJ2-7; TRBD1 aligns across 9 bases. Unmatched junction bases numbered 16, after V lost 5 bases and J lost 5 bases. The V gene's germline CDR1 is MDHEN and CDR2 SYDVKM. The CDR3 runs to 17 residues. CDR3 amino acids: CASSADYRGTGNNEQYF. The CDR3 DNA sequence: TGTGCCAGCAGTGCAGATTACAGGGGGACAGGGAACAACGAGCAGTACTTC.

This clone occurred once. The J gene is TRBJ1-6, the V gene TRBV10-2, with D possibly matching TRBD1 (6 bases). The CDR3 covers 16 residues. CDR1 is WSHSY, CDR2 SAAADI, per germline. V lost 7 bases to trimming and J lost 9 bases, with 22 bases between them. This CDR3 is CASNTQAETGGSPLHF. The DNA for the CDR3 is TGCGCCAGCAACACACAGGCCGAGACAGGAGGTTCACCCCTCCACTTT.

V gene TRBV4-3 combines with J gene TRBJ1-2, with D perhaps TRBD1 (5 bases). CDR3 length: 15 residues. CDR1 is LGHNA and CDR2 is YSLEER in the germline V gene. Trimming stripped 0 bases from V and 7 bases from J, with 15 bases between. CDR3 DNA sequence: TGCGCCAGCAGCCAAGAGAGGATACAGGCCTCTGGCTACACCTTC. Protein product: CASSQERIQASGYTF.

The chain links TRBV7-9 to TRBJ1-1, with D perhaps matching TRBD1 (5 bases). The CDR3 length is 15 residues. In germline, CDR1 is SEHNR, CDR2 FQNEAQ (reference sequence). V was cut by 7 bases and J by 2 bases, with 17 bases left in between. The CDR3 nucleotides are TGTGCCAGCACGGAACAAGAGACAGTCAACACTGAAGCTTTCTTT. It yields the protein CASTEQETVNTEAFF.

V usage is TRBV3-1 (or the pseudogene TRBV3-2) and J usage is TRBJ1-2; TRBD1 agrees at 9 bases. The trim removed 2 bases at V and 1 base at J, leaving 5 bases unmatched. CDR1 and CDR2 from the germline V gene are LGHDT and YNNKEL (reference sequence). The CDR3 has 16 residues. The CDR3 protein is CASSQRTTGGNYGYTF. The CDR3 DNA follows: TGTGCCAGCAGCCAAAGGACGACAGGGGGTAACTATGGCTACACCTTC.

The V gene is TRBV19, the J gene TRBJ1-1; TRBD1 matches 7 bases. The CDR3 has 17 residues. V shed 10 bases, J shed 3 bases, and the junction held 20 bases outside the gene matches. CDR1 LNHDA and CDR2 SQIVND come from the germline V gene (reference sequence). The CDR3 DNA follows: TGTGCCACCAAACCCATGACAGGGACAATGAAGTACACTGAAGCTTTCTTT. It codes for CATKPMTGTMKYTEAFF.

The rearrangement links TRBV28 to TRBJ2-1; 9 bases align to TRBD1. CDR3 length: 20 amino acids. After removal of 3 bases from V and 0 bases from J, the junction contained 15 bases not matched to a gene. CDR1 and CDR2 (germline): MDHEN, SYDVKM. The CDR3 DNA sequence: TGTGCCAGCAGTTTTTCCGGGGGACAGGGTAAAGTCGGCTCCTACAATGAGCAGTTCTTC. This translates into CASSFSGGQGKVGSYNEQFF.

This chain connects TRBV10-1 to TRBJ1-6; 10 bases are shared with TRBD1. V trimming: 4 bases; J trimming: 9 bases; junction bases outside the gene matches: 6. The germline V gene encodes CDR1 WNHNN and CDR2 SYGVQD (reference sequence). The CDR3 totals 15 residues. The CDR3 DNA sequence: TGCGCCAGCAGTGGTGGGACAGGGGAAGGTTCACCCCTCCACTTT. Translating it yields CASSGGTGEGSPLHF.

V and J are TRBV28 and TRBJ1-5; D unresolved. This CDR3 region has 15 residues. Trimming left V 5 bases short and J 6 bases short, with 17 bases between. Germline V gene data show CDR1 as MDHEN and CDR2 as SYDVKM. The CDR3 protein is CASSPRRGASQPQHF. CDR3 nucleotide sequence: TGTGCCAGCAGTCCCCGACGGGGAGCCAGTCAGCCCCAGCATTTT.